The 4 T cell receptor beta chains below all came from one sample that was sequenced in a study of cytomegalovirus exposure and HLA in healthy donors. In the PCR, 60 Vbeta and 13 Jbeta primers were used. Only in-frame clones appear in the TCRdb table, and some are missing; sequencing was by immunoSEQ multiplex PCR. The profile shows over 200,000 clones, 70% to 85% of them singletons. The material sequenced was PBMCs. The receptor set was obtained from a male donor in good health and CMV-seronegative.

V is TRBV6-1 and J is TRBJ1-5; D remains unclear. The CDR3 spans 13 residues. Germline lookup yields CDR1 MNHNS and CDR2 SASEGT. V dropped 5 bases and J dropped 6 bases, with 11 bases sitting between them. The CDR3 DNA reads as TGTGCCAGCAGTTATTCGTTCGGTCAGCCCCAGCATTTT. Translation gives CASSYSFGQPQHF.

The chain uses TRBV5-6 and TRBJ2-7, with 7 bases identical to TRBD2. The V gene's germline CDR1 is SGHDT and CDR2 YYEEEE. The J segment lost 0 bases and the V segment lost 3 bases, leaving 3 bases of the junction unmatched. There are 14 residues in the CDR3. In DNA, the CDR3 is TGTGCCAGCAGCTACGGGGGGAGCTCCTACGAGCAGTACTTC. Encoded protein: CASSYGGSSYEQYF.

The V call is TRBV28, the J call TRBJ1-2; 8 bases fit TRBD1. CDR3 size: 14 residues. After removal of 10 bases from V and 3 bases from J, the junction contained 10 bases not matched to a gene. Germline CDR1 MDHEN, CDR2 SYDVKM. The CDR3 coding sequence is TGTGCCATAGCACGGGCAGGGGGCTACTATGGCTACACCTTC. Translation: CAIARAGGYYGYTF.

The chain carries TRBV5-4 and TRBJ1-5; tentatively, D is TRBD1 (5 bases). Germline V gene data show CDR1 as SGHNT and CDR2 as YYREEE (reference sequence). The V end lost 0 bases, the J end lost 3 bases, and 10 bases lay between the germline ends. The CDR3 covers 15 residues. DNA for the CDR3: TGTGCCAGCAGCTTGGCGGGGGTGGACAATCAGCCCCAGCATTTT. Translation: CASSLAGVDNQPQHF.